This is a list of T cell receptor beta chains from one sample in a study of blood T cell repertoires in COVID-19. The data were produced by immunoSEQ multiplex PCR, yet TCRdb's version contains in-frame clones alone and is incomplete. Counted here are more than 300,000 clones, roughly 86% occurring once; the ten biggest clones make up more than 1.5%. Sequencing used PBMCs or T cells enriched from blood (not recorded which). The receptors derive from a man aged 40-49 years in a cohort exposed to, infected with or recovered from COVID-19 (not recorded which). The CDR3 runs from the conserved cysteine through the conserved F or W. Each record gives: D gene, clone size, V gene, J gene, CDR3 protein, CDR3 DNA. The D gene is left open where the match is weak. Clone size is not always given. Where it is, it says once, few, many or a class for expanded clones.

>TRBD2|-|TRBV7-9|TRBJ2-5
CASSPPGGIATQYF
TGTGCCAGCAGCCCCCCGGGAGGGATAGCGACCCAGTACTTC
>TRBD1|-|TRBV5-6|TRBJ1-3
CASSFGTGNFHSGNTIYF
TGTGCCAGCAGCTTCGGGACAGGGAATTTTCACTCTGGAAACACCATATATTTT
>-|-|TRBV6-5|TRBJ2-3
CASSYRLASDTQYF
TGTGCCAGCAGTTACAGGCTAGCTTCAGATACGCAGTATTTT
>-|few|TRBV5-6|TRBJ2-5
CASSLMRSEETQYF
TGTGCCAGCAGCCTGATGCGATCCGAAGAGACCCAGTACTTC
>TRBD1|-|TRBV3-1/TRBV3-2|TRBJ1-5
CASSQQGGQPQHF
TGTGCCAGCAGCCAACAGGGGGGTCAGCCCCAGCATTTT
>-|-|TRBV6-5|TRBJ1-3
CAIRPNEISGNTIYF
TGTGCCATCCGTCCTAATGAAATCTCTGGAAACACCATATATTTT
>TRBD2|-|TRBV11-2|TRBJ2-1
CASSLERLAGGGNYNEQFF
TGTGCCAGCAGCTTAGAAAGGTTAGCGGGAGGGGGAAACTACAATGAGCAGTTCTTC
>-|-|TRBV27|TRBJ1-2
CASLADGGVGYTF
TGTGCCAGTCTCGCCGACGGGGGGGTAGGCTACACCTTC
>TRBD1|-|TRBV2|TRBJ1-5
CASSLTGFRSNQPQHF
TGTGCCAGCAGTTTGACAGGGTTTCGTAGCAATCAGCCCCAGCATTTT
>TRBD1|-|TRBV2|TRBJ1-2
CASSPDRFDGYTF
TGTGCCAGCAGTCCGGACAGGTTTGATGGCTACACCTTC
>-|-|TRBV2|TRBJ2-1
CASSGPGTRQFF
TGTGCCAGCAGTGGACCCGGGACAAGACAGTTCTTC
>TRBD2|-|TRBV3-1/TRBV3-2|TRBJ2-1
CASSRRTSGLISVNNEQFF
TGTGCCAGCAGCCGCAGGACTAGCGGGTTGATTTCGGTTAACAATGAGCAGTTCTTC
>-|-|TRBV6-5|TRBJ1-1
CASRGGSWGTEAFF
TGTGCCAGCAGGGGGGGTTCCTGGGGCACTGAAGCTTTCTTT
>-|-|TRBV7-9|TRBJ1-3
CASSLRETAGNTIYF
TGTGCCAGCAGCCTCAGGGAAACGGCTGGAAACACCATATATTTT
>-|-|TRBV7-2|TRBJ1-1
CASSPIGQAYTEAFF
TGTGCCAGCAGCCCAATCGGTCAGGCTTACACTGAAGCTTTCTTT
>-|-|TRBV7-9|TRBJ2-1
CASSWYRASSYNEQFF
TGTGCCAGCAGCTGGTACAGGGCTAGCTCCTACAATGAGCAGTTCTTC
>-|-|TRBV6-5|TRBJ2-7
CASRFQGDGSYEQYF
TGTGCCAGCAGATTCCAGGGTGACGGCTCCTACGAGCAGTACTTC
>TRBD2|-|TRBV7-7|TRBJ2-1
CASTMGGLAGVNYYNEQFF
TGTGCCAGCACCATGGGGGGACTAGCGGGAGTAAATTACTACAATGAGCAGTTCTTC
>-|few|TRBV7-2|TRBJ1-2
CASSSDRTRGYTF
TGTGCCAGCAGCTCCGACAGGACCCGAGGCTACACCTTC
>TRBD2|-|TRBV7-8|TRBJ2-5
CASSPYGAGLAGAETQYF
TGTGCCAGCAGCCCATATGGGGCGGGACTAGCGGGAGCGGAGACCCAGTACTTC
>TRBD1|-|TRBV18|TRBJ1-5
CASSQSTGIDNQPQHF
TGTGCCAGCTCACAATCGACAGGGATCGACAATCAGCCCCAGCATTTT
>TRBD2|-|TRBV3-1/TRBV3-2|TRBJ2-1
CASSQGLILAGDNEQFF
TGTGCCAGCAGCCAAGGTCTTATTCTAGCGGGAGACAATGAGCAGTTCTTC
>TRBD2|once|TRBV11-3|TRBJ2-1
CASSLGASGSYNEQFF
TGTGCCAGCAGCTTGGGGGCTAGCGGGAGTTACAATGAGCAGTTCTTC
>TRBD2|-|TRBV28|TRBJ2-2
CASSPGGRYTGELFF
TGTGCCAGCAGTCCGGGAGGGCGGTACACCGGGGAGCTGTTTTTT
>TRBD1|many|TRBV5-5|TRBJ1-6
CASSPGQIYNSPLHF
TGTGCCAGCAGCCCGGGACAGATCTATAATTCACCCCTCCACTTT
>TRBD2|-|TRBV15|TRBJ2-3
CATSRLRYSGRATDTQYF
TGTGCCACCAGCAGACTTAGGTATAGCGGGAGGGCCACAGATACGCAGTATTTT
>-|-|TRBV3-1/TRBV3-2|TRBJ1-1
CASTQGQMNTEAFF
TGTGCCAGCACCCAGGGGCAAATGAACACTGAAGCTTTCTTT
>-|-|TRBV19|TRBJ1-5
CASSMGAFNQPQHF
TGTGCCAGTAGTATGGGCGCTTTCAATCAGCCCCAGCATTTT
>TRBD1|-|TRBV19|TRBJ2-7
CASKLTQGAYEQYF
TGTGCCAGTAAACTCACGCAGGGGGCTTACGAGCAGTACTTC
>-|-|TRBV7-7|TRBJ1-3
CASSRSQGNTIYF
TGTGCCAGCAGCCGATCACAGGGAAACACCATATATTTT
>-|-|TRBV5-1|TRBJ1-6
CASCIQGNNSPLHF
TGCGCCAGCTGTATACAGGGAAACAATTCACCCCTCCACTTT
>TRBD1|once|TRBV14|TRBJ1-1
CASSQPGQGANTEAFF
TGTGCCAGCAGCCAACCGGGACAGGGGGCGAACACTGAAGCTTTCTTT
>-|-|TRBV28|TRBJ1-5
CASHRGQPQHF
TGTGCCAGTCACAGAGGGCAGCCCCAGCATTTT
>-|-|TRBV7-6|TRBJ2-1
CASSLAGGYNEQFF
TGTGCCAGCAGCTTAGCGGGAGGTTACAATGAGCAGTTCTTC
>-|-|TRBV10-1|TRBJ2-1
CASSESGRSSYNEQFF
TGCGCCAGCAGTGAGTCGGGCCGAAGCTCCTACAATGAGCAGTTCTTC
>TRBD1|-|TRBV30|TRBJ2-7
CARGTGKGVQYF
TGTGCCCGGGGGACAGGTAAAGGGGTGCAGTACTTC
>-|-|TRBV4-1|TRBJ1-3
CASSQAGRNTIYF
TGCGCCAGCAGCCAAGCGGGGAGAAACACCATATATTTT
>TRBD1|-|TRBV5-1|TRBJ2-7
CASSWGQGVSYEQYF
TGCGCCAGCAGCTGGGGACAGGGTGTCTCCTACGAGCAGTACTTC
>TRBD2|-|TRBV7-9|TRBJ2-1
CASSLGGLAGSSYNEQFF
TGTGCCAGCAGCTTAGGGGGACTAGCGGGAAGTTCCTACAATGAGCAGTTCTTC
>-|-|TRBV28|TRBJ1-1
CASSLSVTEAFF
TGTGCCAGCAGTTTAAGCGTTACTGAAGCTTTCTTT
>-|-|TRBV5-1|TRBJ1-1
CASSLAVQVGEAFF
TGCGCCAGCAGCTTGGCCGTCCAGGTCGGTGAAGCTTTCTTT
>TRBD2|once|TRBV11-1|TRBJ2-1
CASTWTSGSYEQFF
TGTGCCAGCACCTGGACTAGCGGGAGTTATGAGCAGTTCTTC